Below, 28 T cell receptor beta chains from the same sample are listed, as sequenced in a study of CD8 T cells in ankylosing spondylitis. TCRdb processed the 5' RACE reads anew with MiXCR; each CDR3 protein has one entry. The sample contains under 10,000 distinct CDR3 sequences, 3% to 4% of which appear only once. Sequenced input: blood, either unsorted or a sorted T cell fraction (not recorded which). All receptors derive from a female donor with ankylosing spondylitis or in good health (not recorded which).

Sample share makes this clonotype medium-sized. The DNA for the CDR3 is TGTGCCAGCAGCACTGCGGACAGAATGGGCCACGAGCAGTACTTC. Encoded protein: CASSTADRMGHEQYF. V gene TRBV9 combines with J gene TRBJ2-7; tentative D call: TRBD1 (6 bases). There are 15 residues in the CDR3. The V end was cut by 4 bases, the J end by 5 bases, with 19 bases between. Looked up from germline, CDR1 is SGDLS and CDR2 is YYNGEE.

This clonotype was seen at least ten times. In DNA, the CDR3 is TGTGCCAGCAGCGTAGAAGGGGTATCATACAATGAGCAGTTCTTC. This gives the protein CASSVEGVSYNEQFF. V usage is TRBV9 and J usage is TRBJ2-1; the D gene is possibly TRBD1 (5 bases). The germline V gene encodes CDR1 SGDLS and CDR2 YYNGEE. The CDR3 is made up of 15 amino acids. V lost 0 bases to trimming and J lost 4 bases, with 11 bases between them.

This clonotype occurred many times. The rearrangement joins TRBV9 to TRBJ2-6; D ambiguous. The CDR3 loop spans 15 amino acids. CDR1 and CDR2 (germline): SGDLS, YYNGEE. The V and J ends lost 3 bases and 0 bases respectively, with 7 bases between them. CDR3 sequence (DNA): TGTGCCAGCAGCGCAACCCGCTCTGGGGCCAACGTCCTGACTTTC. Translated, it gives CASSATRSGANVLTF.

This clonotype turned up a few times. V is TRBV9 and J is TRBJ2-5; TRBD2 aligns across 12 bases. V was clipped by 4 bases and J by 5 bases; unmatched bases: 9. The length of the CDR3 is 16 residues. The germline V gene encodes CDR1 SGDLS and CDR2 YYNGEE. CDR3 protein: CASSTSSGGAAETQYF. The CDR3 DNA is TGTGCCAGCAGCACGTCTAGCGGGGGGGCGGCGGAGACCCAGTACTTC.

This clonotype was seen at least ten times. J is TRBJ2-2 and V is TRBV9; D may be TRBD1 or TRBD2 (5 bases each). The V and J ends lost 1 base and 4 bases respectively, with 11 bases between them. Germline assignment: CDR1 SGDLS and CDR2 YYNGEE. The CDR3 has 15 residues. CDR3 in amino acids: CASSVLGDGTGELFF. DNA for the CDR3: TGTGCCAGCAGCGTATTAGGGGACGGCACCGGGGAGCTGTTTTTT.

In this sample, this clonotype is medium-sized. The genes are TRBV9 and TRBJ2-6, with TRBD1 as a possible D gene (6 bases). The V and J ends lost 3 bases and 0 bases respectively, with 16 bases between them. Germline lookup yields CDR1 SGDLS and CDR2 YYNGEE. The CDR3 is 18 residues long. DNA of the CDR3: TGTGCCAGCAGCGATGCGACAGGCCATCTCTCTGGGGCCAACGTCCTGACTTTC. Translation gives CASSDATGHLSGANVLTF.

This clonotype was detected ten times or more. The CDR3 DNA reads as TGTGCCAGCAGTGCCCAGGAGGTCGGCGTCCCCTACGAGCAGTACTTC. The encoded protein is CASSAQEVGVPYEQYF. The chain couples TRBV9 to TRBJ2-7, with D maybe TRBD2 (5 bases). This CDR3 region has 16 residues. The germline V gene encodes CDR1 SGDLS and CDR2 YYNGEE. Trimming shortened V by 5 bases and J by 2 bases, and 20 bases separated the two germline ends.

This clonotype was seen at least ten times. The rearrangement uses TRBV9 and TRBJ2-3, with 9 bases identical to TRBD2. J gave up 0 bases and V 4 bases, and 6 bases lay outside the gene matches. Germline-derived CDR1 and CDR2 are SGDLS and YYNGEE. The CDR3 covers 16 residues. CDR3 loop: CASSILAGPSTDTQYF. The CDR3 nucleotides read TGTGCCAGCAGCATCCTAGCGGGGCCTAGCACAGATACGCAGTATTTT.

This clonotype was picked up many times. The chain recombines TRBV9 with TRBJ1-2, with 10 bases matching TRBD1. The CDR3 covers 18 residues. Germline CDR1 and CDR2: SGDLS and YYNGEE. Germline trimming cut 2 bases from V and 3 bases from J; bases unmatched to any gene: 13. CDR3 sequence: CASSVQSGTGDRYYGYTF. The CDR3 bases are TGTGCCAGCAGCGTTCAGTCCGGGACAGGGGATCGATACTATGGCTACACCTTC.

This clonotype has at least ten counts. The chain couples TRBV9 to TRBJ2-1; 9 nucleotides align to TRBD2. CDR1 and CDR2 (germline): SGDLS, YYNGEE. This CDR3 has 16 amino acids. V shed 4 bases and J 6 bases; nucleotides not matched to a gene: 11. CDR3 loop: CASSSPGGGGGNEQFF. The CDR3 DNA sequence: TGTGCCAGCAGCTCCCCCGGGGGCGGGGGGGGCAATGAGCAGTTCTTC. The whole variable domain, remainder taken from reference TRBV9 and TRBJ2-1, is DSGVTQTPKHLITATGQRVTLRCSPRSGDLSVYWYQQSLDQGLQFLIQYYNGEERAKGNILERFSAQQFPDLHSELNLSSLELGDSALYFCASSSPGGGGGNEQFFGPGTRLTVL.

By share of the sample, this clonotype is medium-sized. V and J are TRBV9 and TRBJ2-1, with D unresolved. This CDR3 has 12 residues. CDR1 is SGDLS and CDR2 is YYNGEE in the germline V gene. V shed 5 bases and J shed 10 bases, with 13 bases lying between them. CDR3 nucleotide sequence: TGTGCCAGCAGTCGTTCGGCCCGGGAGCAGTTCTTC. This encodes CASSRSAREQFF.

The genes are TRBV9 and TRBJ1-1; the D is unclear. CDR3 length: 13 residues. CDR1 SGDLS and CDR2 YYNGEE come from the germline V gene. V shed 5 bases and J shed 0 bases, with 8 bases lying between them. CDR3 residues: CASSSGVNTEAFF. CDR3 in DNA: TGTGCCAGCAGTTCGGGAGTGAACACTGAAGCTTTCTTT. The entire variable domain, with the rest obtained from reference TRBV9 and TRBJ1-1, is as follows: DSGVTQTPKHLITATGQRVTLRCSPRSGDLSVYWYQQSLDQGLQFLIQYYNGEERAKGNILERFSAQQFPDLHSELNLSSLELGDSALYFCASSSGVNTEAFFGQGTRLTVV.

V usage is TRBV9 and J usage is TRBJ2-1; D not resolved. The V end lost 4 bases, the J end lost 8 bases, and 7 bases lay between the germline ends. CDR1 and CDR2 (germline): SGDLS, YYNGEE. This CDR3 has 11 amino acids. CDR3 sequence: CASSSPDEQFF. Here the CDR3 DNA reads TGTGCCAGCAGCTCCCCGGATGAGCAGTTCTTC. Full variable domain (outside the CDR3, taken from reference TRBV9 and TRBJ2-1): DSGVTQTPKHLITATGQRVTLRCSPRSGDLSVYWYQQSLDQGLQFLIQYYNGEERAKGNILERFSAQQFPDLHSELNLSSLELGDSALYFCASSSPDEQFFGPGTRLTVL.

This chain links TRBV9 with TRBJ2-2; D is uncertain. This CDR3 has 13 residues. Trimming removed 6 bases from V and 2 bases from J, with 8 bases in between. Germline V CDR1 and CDR2: SGDLS, YYNGEE. The CDR3 loop reads CASMGRNTGELFF. CDR3 coding DNA: TGTGCCAGCATGGGTAGAAACACCGGGGAGCTGTTTTTT. Variable domain in full (rest from reference TRBV9 and TRBJ2-2): DSGVTQTPKHLITATGQRVTLRCSPRSGDLSVYWYQQSLDQGLQFLIQYYNGEERAKGNILERFSAQQFPDLHSELNLSSLELGDSALYFCASMGRNTGELFFGEGSRLTVL.

The sample holds many counts of this clonotype. A junction end diverges from the germline sequence, so it may reflect a read error. This sequence joins TRBV9 and TRBJ1-2; no definite D call. Germline CDR1 reads SGDLS; CDR2 reads YYNGEE. The CDR3 runs 15 residues. CDR3 residues: CASTVGRAANYGYTF. For the CDR3, the DNA is TGTGCCAGCACCGTAGGGCGGGCAGCTAACTATGGCTACACCTTC.

Concerning this clonotype itself: This may stem from a read error, because a much larger clone lies one nucleotide away. This chain connects TRBV9 to TRBJ1-1, with D unclear. The CDR3 is made up of 14 amino acids. The germline V gene encodes CDR1 SGDLS and CDR2 YYNGEE. In DNA form, the CDR3 reads TGTGCCAGCAGCGTAGCTTTGGGGAACAATGAAGCTTTCTTT. The encoded protein is CASSVALGNNEAFF.

This clonotype was seen more than once but under ten times. This sequence joins TRBV9 and TRBJ2-3; D unclear. Per germline, CDR1 SGDLS and CDR2 YYNGEE. Trimming cost V 0 bases and J 2 bases, with 10 bases left between them. This CDR3 is 15 amino acids long. The chain's CDR3 is CASSVAGSYTDTQYF. CDR3 DNA: TGTGCCAGCAGCGTAGCCGGGTCTTACACAGATACGCAGTATTTT.

This clonotype was found many times. This chain connects TRBV9 to TRBJ2-7; 7 bases align to TRBD1. This CDR3 has 15 amino acids. Germline assignment: CDR1 SGDLS and CDR2 YYNGEE. V shed 0 bases, J shed 6 bases, and the junction held 9 bases outside the gene matches. CDR3 amino acids: CASSVGPGQSREQYF. The CDR3 nucleotides read TGTGCCAGCAGCGTAGGGCCGGGACAGTCGCGCGAGCAGTACTTC.

This clonotype is medium-sized. For the CDR3, the DNA is TGTGCCCGAGATAGGGGACAGGGATCCCCAGAGACCCAGTACTTC. Translation: CARDRGQGSPETQYF. The gene calls are TRBV21-1 and TRBJ2-5; the table gives TRBD1 as D, unverified against the DNA. TRBV21-1 is noted as a pseudogene. The CDR3 totals 15 residues.

This clonotype was counted ten times or more. The V gene is TRBV9, the J gene TRBJ1-2, with D possibly being TRBD1 (5 bases). The germline CDR1 and CDR2 sequences are SGDLS and YYNGEE. Trimming shortened V by 4 bases and J by 2 bases, and 21 bases separated the two germline ends. This CDR3 is built from 17 residues. CDR3 bases: TGTGCCAGCAGCTCTACCGACGATTTTGACAGCAACTATGGCTACACCTTC. Residues: CASSSTDDFDSNYGYTF.

By its share, this clonotype is medium-sized. The chain employs TRBV9 and TRBJ1-1; possible D gene TRBD1, 6 bases. The ends were cut back, 4 bases at V and 0 bases at J, with 16 bases in the middle. The CDR3 is 16 amino acids. In germline, CDR1 is SGDLS, CDR2 YYNGEE. Written as DNA, the CDR3 is TGTGCCAGCAGCTCGCCCAGGGGCGGGATGAACACTGAAGCTTTCTTT. Translated: CASSSPRGGMNTEAFF.

There are many counts of this clonotype. This chain links TRBV9 with TRBJ2-1; the D call may be TRBD1 or TRBD2 (6 bases each). The CDR3 loop spans 15 amino acids. Germline V gene lookup returns CDR1 SGDLS and CDR2 YYNGEE. V dropped 3 bases and J dropped 2 bases, with 12 bases sitting between them. The CDR3, as DNA: TGTGCCAGCAGCGGAATGGGGGGCGCCTACAATGAGCAGTTCTTC. It codes for CASSGMGGAYNEQFF.

This clonotype was observed many times. The chain uses TRBV9 and TRBJ2-3; tentative D call: TRBD1 (6 bases). The CDR3 spans 13 residues. The V gene lost 4 bases and the J gene lost 1 base, with 7 bases spanning the gap. Germline V gene lookup returns CDR1 SGDLS and CDR2 YYNGEE. In nucleotides, the CDR3 is TGTGCCAGCAGCCCAGGGGGCACAGATACGCAGTATTTT. Protein: CASSPGGTDTQYF.

This clonotype was seen ten or more times. The chain joins TRBV9 to TRBJ1-1, with TRBD1 as a possible D gene (6 bases). Between the trimmed V and J ends, which lost 7 bases and 1 base, there was a span of 11 bases. Looked up from germline, CDR1 is SGDLS and CDR2 is YYNGEE. This CDR3 comprises 13 residues. CDR3 sequence (DNA): TGTGCCAGCGGAGAGACAGGGAACACTGAAGCTTTCTTT. It codes for CASGETGNTEAFF.

This clonotype was detected many times. The chain links TRBV9 to TRBJ2-6, with D possibly called TRBD1 or TRBD2 (5 bases each). The CDR3 sequence is 14 residues long. Germline CDR1 and CDR2: SGDLS and YYNGEE. The V end lost 3 bases, the J end lost 4 bases, and 8 bases lay between the germline ends. The CDR3 spells CASSAGRGANVLTF. CDR3 nucleotides: TGTGCCAGCAGCGCGGGACGGGGGGCCAACGTCCTGACTTTC.

This clonotype was detected many times. The chain combines TRBV9 with TRBJ2-2; D possibly matches TRBD1 or TRBD2 (5 bases each). This CDR3 is built from 17 residues. Germline V gene data show CDR1 as SGDLS and CDR2 as YYNGEE. V lost 1 base, J lost 2 bases, and 15 bases lay in between. The chain's CDR3 is CASSVKVGTTNTGELFF. CDR3 nucleotide sequence: TGTGCCAGCAGCGTAAAGGTGGGGACGACTAACACCGGGGAGCTGTTTTTT.

The chain links TRBV9 to TRBJ2-3, with TRBD2 matching over 10 bases. The V and J ends lost 0 bases and 4 bases, in that order; junction bases with no gene match: 5. The CDR3 extends over 16 amino acids. Germline V gene data show CDR1 as SGDLS and CDR2 as YYNGEE. CDR3 sequence: CASSVEGTSAPDTQYF. CDR3 coding DNA: TGTGCCAGCAGCGTAGAGGGGACTAGCGCCCCAGATACGCAGTATTTT. Based on the CDR3 plus reference TRBV9 and TRBJ2-3, the full variable domain is DSGVTQTPKHLITATGQRVTLRCSPRSGDLSVYWYQQSLDQGLQFLIQYYNGEERAKGNILERFSAQQFPDLHSELNLSSLELGDSALYFCASSVEGTSAPDTQYFGPGTRLTVL.

This clonotype is judged medium-sized. The V and J genes are TRBV9 and TRBJ1-1; D is unresolved. The CDR3 is 14 residues long. V was cut by 0 bases and J by 5 bases, with 11 bases left in between. CDR1 and CDR2 (germline): SGDLS, YYNGEE. The CDR3 DNA is TGTGCCAGCAGCGTAGCCACAAGGATGACTGAAGCTTTCTTT. As protein: CASSVATRMTEAFF.